Sequencing of this T cell receptor beta chain was carried out in a study of blood T cell repertoires in COVID-19. The CDR3 spans 15 residues. The germline gives CDR1 LGHNA, CDR2 YNFKEQ. V shed 5 bases, J shed 3 bases, and the junction held 6 bases outside the gene matches. Clones were read by immunoSEQ multiplex PCR, and TCRdb kept only the in-frame ones, dropping some. The data show about 350,000 clones, approximately 90% seen once. This TCR was recovered from a woman in her fifties or sixties with COVID-19, enrolled during active disease. Sequencing was carried out using peripheral blood. The chain is built from TRBV4-2 and TRBJ2-2; 7 nucleotides agree with TRBD1. CDR3 amino acids: CASSYPGTDTGELFF. The CDR3 DNA is TGTGCCAGCAGCTACCCCGGGACAGACACCGGGGAGCTGTTTTTT.